The 14 T cell receptor beta chains below come from one sample, sequenced in a study of CD8+CD57+ T cells in acquired aplastic anemia. Genomic DNA, the template, was used for profiling of the TCR beta VDJ and CDR3. Each CDR3 protein is one row after TCRdb ran MiXCR on the reads. The sample has approximately 380,000 distinct CDR3 sequences; 60% to 80% are singletons. The sequencing input was sorted CD4+, CD8+, or CD8+CD57+ T cells (not recorded which) from PBMCs. Receptors originate from a human donor in good health, serving as a control.

In the case of this clonotype: A junction end diverges from the germline sequence, so it may reflect a read error. The chain joins TRBV2 to TRBJ1-5, with D hard to call. CDR3 length: 14 residues. Germline loops: CDR1 SNHLY, CDR2 FYNNEI. The CDR3 reads CASNAAANNQPQHF. The CDR3 DNA reads as TGTGCCAGCAATGCCGCAGCAAATAATCAGCCCCAGCATTTC.

The CDR3 bases are TGCAGTGCTAGTCAAACTAACTATGGCTACACCTTC. Amino acid sequence: CSASQTNYGYTF. The rearrangement joins TRBV20-1 to TRBJ1-2; D is undetermined. Trimming left V 3 bases short and J 0 bases short, with 5 bases between. This CDR3 is built from 12 residues. CDR1 and CDR2 from the germline V gene are DFQATT and SNEGSKA (reference sequence).

CDR3 sequence: CASSWTGPQKEQYF. The CDR3 coding sequence is TGTGCCAGCAGCTGGACAGGGCCGCAGAAGGAGCAGTACTTC. The chain recombines TRBV7-6 with TRBJ2-7; 8 bases are a match to TRBD1. J lost 7 bases, V lost 4 bases, and 9 bases had no gene match. Per the germline V gene, CDR1 is SGHVS and CDR2 is FNYEAQ. The CDR3 runs to 14 residues.

Worth noting for this clonotype: A much larger clone lies a single base off, so this may be a read error. The genes are TRBV6-5 and TRBJ2-3; 11 bases align to TRBD1. The V and J ends lost 0 bases and 4 bases, in that order; junction bases with no gene match: 9. The CDR3 runs to 18 residues. Germline-derived CDR1 and CDR2 are MNHEY and SVGAGI. The CDR3 sequence: CASSYSLSGTGGSDTQYF. In DNA, the CDR3 is TGTGCCAGCAGTTACTCCCTCTCCGGGACAGGGGGGTCAGATACGCAGTATTTT.

The chain recombines TRBV7-3 with TRBJ2-5; D is possibly TRBD1 (5 bases). The CDR3 is 15 residues long. Germline V gene sequence: CDR1 SGHTA, CDR2 FQGTGA. V lost 2 bases to trimming and J lost 13 bases, with 23 bases between them. The CDR3 protein is CASSLPQGGVQFLYF. CDR3 DNA sequence: TGTGCCAGCAGCTTACCGCAGGGCGGTGTGCAGTTCTTGTACTTC.

Points on this clonotype: A much larger clone lies one base from this, so it may be a read error. The V gene is TRBV7-3, the J gene TRBJ1-1; D remains unclear. Germline loops: CDR1 SGHTA, CDR2 FQGTGA. Trimming cost V 5 bases and J 6 bases, with 13 bases left between them. The CDR3 contains 13 residues. CDR3: CASSPWSRAEAFF. The CDR3 bases are TGTGCCAGCAGCCCGTGGAGTCGGGCTGAAGCTTTCTTT.

The table lists this clonotype with many counts. This chain joins TRBV20-1 and TRBJ2-4, with 10 bases fitting TRBD1. Germline assignment: CDR1 DFQATT and CDR2 SNEGSKA (reference sequence). V trimming: 0 bases; J trimming: 1 base; junction bases outside the gene matches: 9. CDR3 size: 18 residues. The CDR3: CSARDMTGGILAKNIQYF. CDR3 bases: TGCAGTGCTAGAGATATGACAGGGGGCATCTTGGCCAAAAACATTCAGTACTTC.

The chain is built from TRBV20-1 and TRBJ1-1; 7 nucleotides match TRBD1. The CDR3 is 13 residues long. CDR1 and CDR2 from the germline V gene are DFQATT and SNEGSKA (reference sequence). V gave up 6 bases and J gave up 8 bases; unmatched junction bases: 12. This CDR3 reads CSAQVSRQGEAFF. The DNA of the CDR3 is TGCAGTGCCCAGGTATCCCGACAGGGAGAAGCTTTCTTT.

Only one count was recorded for this clonotype. One junction end disagrees with the germline gene, perhaps due to a read error. V is TRBV10-3 and J is TRBJ1-2, with D possibly TRBD1 on 5 matching bases. There are 15 residues in the CDR3. Germline values: CDR1 ENHRY, CDR2 SYGVKD. The CDR3 DNA sequence: TGTGCCATCAGTGACCCCCGAGGGGCTAACGATGGCTACACCTTC. As protein: CAISDPRGANDGYTF.

This clonotype was recorded a few times. The junction shows a germline mismatch at one end, possibly a read error. This chain connects TRBV5-6 to TRBJ2-1, with 8 bases aligning to TRBD2. This CDR3 is built from 15 residues. Germline assignment: CDR1 SGHDT and CDR2 YYEEEE. CDR3 sequence: CASSLVGGGYNEQFF. CDR3 in DNA: TGCGCCAGCAGCTTGGTCGGGGGGGGCTACAATGAGCAGTTCTTC.

Turning to this clonotype: The final CDR3 position lacks the conserved phenylalanine or tryptophan, pointing to a likely read error. It is unclear where the CDR3 begins or ends on the DNA, so no DNA is shown, and the CDR3 is as TCRdb lists it. This CDR3 is CASSFGTGAGSPY. The rearrangement uses TRBV7-2 and TRBJ1-2; the table's D gene call, TRBD1, was not cross checked with the DNA. CDR1 is SGHTA, CDR2 FQGNSA, per germline. The CDR3 spans 13 residues, counting both ends.

This sequence joins TRBV20-1 and TRBJ2-7; the D is unclear. Trimming cost V 3 bases and J 3 bases, with 9 bases left between them. Germline values: CDR1 DFQATT, CDR2 SNEGSKA (reference sequence). The CDR3 contains 12 residues. CDR3 region: CSASEQFYEQYF. In DNA form, the CDR3 reads TGCAGTGCTAGTGAACAGTTCTACGAGCAGTACTTC.

CDR3 DNA: TGTGCCAGCAGCAACCCAACGCGGCGGTACGAGCAGTACTTC. It translates to CASSNPTRRYEQYF. V is TRBV7-4 and J is TRBJ2-7; no reliable D call. The germline CDR1 and CDR2 sequences are SGHVT and SQSDAQ. The length of the CDR3 is 14 residues. V lost 5 bases and J 4 bases, leaving 15 bases between the germline ends. Full variable domain (rest looked up from reference TRBV7-4 and TRBJ2-7): GAGVSQSPRYKVAKRGRDVALRCDSISGHVTLYWYRQTLGQGSEVLTYSQSDAQRDKSGRPSGRFSAERPERSVSTLKIQRTEQGDSAVYLCASSNPTRRYEQYFGPGTRLTVT.

With regard to this clonotype: A much larger clone lies one base from this, so it may be a read error. The V gene is TRBV7-2, the J gene TRBJ1-2; D is ambiguous. CDR1 is SGHTA and CDR2 is FQGNSA in the germline V gene. The V end lost 3 bases, the J end lost 0 bases, and 5 bases lay between the germline ends. The CDR3 is 13 amino acids. This CDR3 is CASSLKANYGYTF. DNA of the CDR3: TGTGCCAGCAGCTTGAAGGCTAACTATGGCTACACCTTC.